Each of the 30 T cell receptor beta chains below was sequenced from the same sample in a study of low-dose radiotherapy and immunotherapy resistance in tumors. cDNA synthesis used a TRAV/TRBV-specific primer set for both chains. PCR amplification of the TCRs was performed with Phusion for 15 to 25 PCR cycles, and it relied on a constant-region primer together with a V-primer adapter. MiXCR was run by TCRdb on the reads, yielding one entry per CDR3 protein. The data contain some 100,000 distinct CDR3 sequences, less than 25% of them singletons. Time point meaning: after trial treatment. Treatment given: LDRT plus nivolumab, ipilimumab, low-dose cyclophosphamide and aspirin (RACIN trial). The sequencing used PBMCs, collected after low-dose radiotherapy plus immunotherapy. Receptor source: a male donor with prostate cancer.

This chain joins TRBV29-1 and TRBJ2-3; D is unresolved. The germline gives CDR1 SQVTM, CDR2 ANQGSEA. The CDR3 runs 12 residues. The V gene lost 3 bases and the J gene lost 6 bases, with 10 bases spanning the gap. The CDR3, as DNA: TGCAGCGTTGATAGGAACGGGGATACGCAGTATTTT. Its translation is CSVDRNGDTQYF.

The CDR3 is CSAEGEGTQGTQYF. CDR3 in DNA: TGCAGCGCCGAGGGGGAGGGCACACAAGGTACGCAGTATTTT. This chain joins TRBV20-1 and TRBJ2-3, with D perhaps matching TRBD2 (7 bases). Germline V lookup: CDR1 DFQATT, CDR2 SNEGSKA (reference sequence). The CDR3 covers 14 residues.

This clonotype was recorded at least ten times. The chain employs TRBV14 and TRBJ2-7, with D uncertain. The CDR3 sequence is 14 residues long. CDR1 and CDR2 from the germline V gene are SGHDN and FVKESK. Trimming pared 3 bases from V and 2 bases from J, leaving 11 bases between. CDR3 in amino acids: CASSQSDGPYEQYF. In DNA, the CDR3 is TGTGCCAGCAGCCAGTCGGACGGGCCCTACGAGCAGTACTTC.

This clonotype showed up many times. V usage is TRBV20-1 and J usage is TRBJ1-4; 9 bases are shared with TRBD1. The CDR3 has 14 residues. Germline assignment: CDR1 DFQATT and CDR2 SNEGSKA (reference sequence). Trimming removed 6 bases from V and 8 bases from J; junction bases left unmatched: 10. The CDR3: CSAAAGTGWEKLFF. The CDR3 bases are TGCAGTGCGGCCGCCGGGACAGGGTGGGAAAAACTGTTTTTT.

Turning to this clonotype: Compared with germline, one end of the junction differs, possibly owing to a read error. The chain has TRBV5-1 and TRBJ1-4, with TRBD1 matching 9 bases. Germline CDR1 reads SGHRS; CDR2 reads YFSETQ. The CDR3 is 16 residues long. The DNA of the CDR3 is TGTGCCAGCAGCGCCGATACAGGGGGCGCAGGGGAAAAACTGTTTTTT. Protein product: CASSADTGGAGEKLFF.

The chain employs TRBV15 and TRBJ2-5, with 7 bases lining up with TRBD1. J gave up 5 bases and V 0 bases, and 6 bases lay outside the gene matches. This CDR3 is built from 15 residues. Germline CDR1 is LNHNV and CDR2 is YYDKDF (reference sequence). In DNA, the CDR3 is TGTGCCACCAGCAGAGATGGGGTAGGGGGCGAGACCCAGTACTTC. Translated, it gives CATSRDGVGGETQYF.

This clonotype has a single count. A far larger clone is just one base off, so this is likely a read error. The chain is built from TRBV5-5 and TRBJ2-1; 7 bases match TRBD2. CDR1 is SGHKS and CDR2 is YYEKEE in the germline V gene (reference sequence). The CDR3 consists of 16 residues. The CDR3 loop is CASSLDRGRGDNELFF. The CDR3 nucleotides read TGTGCCAGCAGCTTAGACCGGGGGAGGGGCGACAATGAGCTGTTCTTC. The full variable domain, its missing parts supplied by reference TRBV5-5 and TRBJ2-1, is DAGVTQSPTHLIKTRGQQVTLRCSPISGHKSVSWYQQVLGQGPQFIFQYYEKEERGRGNFPDRFSARQFPNYSSELNVNALLLGDSALYLCASSLDRGRGDNELFFGPGTRLTVL.

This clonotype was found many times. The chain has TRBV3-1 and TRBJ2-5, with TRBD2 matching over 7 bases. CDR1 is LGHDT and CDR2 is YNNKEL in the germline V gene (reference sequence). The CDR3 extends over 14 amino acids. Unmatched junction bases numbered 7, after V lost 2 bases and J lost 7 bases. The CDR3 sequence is CASSQLLARGTQYF. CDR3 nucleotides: TGTGCCAGCAGCCAATTACTAGCGAGGGGGACCCAGTACTTC.

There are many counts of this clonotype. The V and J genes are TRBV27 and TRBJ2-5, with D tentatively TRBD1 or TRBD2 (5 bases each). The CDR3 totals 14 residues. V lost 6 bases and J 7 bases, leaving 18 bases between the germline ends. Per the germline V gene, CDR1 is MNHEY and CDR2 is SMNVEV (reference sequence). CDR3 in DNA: TGTGCCAGCAGCCCCCGAGGGAGCACAGGGACCCAGTACTTC. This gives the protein CASSPRGSTGTQYF.

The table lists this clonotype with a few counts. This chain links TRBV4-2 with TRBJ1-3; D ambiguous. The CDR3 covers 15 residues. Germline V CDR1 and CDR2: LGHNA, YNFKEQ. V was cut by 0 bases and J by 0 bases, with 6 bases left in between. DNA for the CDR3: TGTGCCAGCAGCCAAGAGGCAAACTCTGGAAACACCATATATTTT. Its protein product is CASSQEANSGNTIYF.

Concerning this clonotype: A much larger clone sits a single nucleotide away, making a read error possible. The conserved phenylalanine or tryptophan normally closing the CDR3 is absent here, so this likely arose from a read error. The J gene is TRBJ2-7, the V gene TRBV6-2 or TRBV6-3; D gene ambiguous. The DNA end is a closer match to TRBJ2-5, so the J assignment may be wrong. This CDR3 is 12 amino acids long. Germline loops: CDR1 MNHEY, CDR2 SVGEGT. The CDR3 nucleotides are TGTGCCACCCCATCCCAACGGGAGACCCAGTACTAC. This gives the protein CATPSQRETQYY.

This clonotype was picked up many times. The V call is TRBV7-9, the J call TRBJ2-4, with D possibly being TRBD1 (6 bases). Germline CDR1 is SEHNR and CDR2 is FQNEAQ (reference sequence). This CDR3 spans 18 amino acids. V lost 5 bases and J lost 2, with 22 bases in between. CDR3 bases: TGTGCCAGCAGCCCTTCACAGGGTGGAGGTTCGACCAAAAACATTCAGTACTTC. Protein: CASSPSQGGGSTKNIQYF.

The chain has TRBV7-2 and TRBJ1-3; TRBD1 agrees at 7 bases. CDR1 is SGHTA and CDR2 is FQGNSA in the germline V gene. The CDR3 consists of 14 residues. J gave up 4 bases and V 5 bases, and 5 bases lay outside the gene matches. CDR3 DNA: TGTGCCAGCAGCATCACAGGGGTGGGAAACACCATATATTTT. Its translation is CASSITGVGNTIYF.

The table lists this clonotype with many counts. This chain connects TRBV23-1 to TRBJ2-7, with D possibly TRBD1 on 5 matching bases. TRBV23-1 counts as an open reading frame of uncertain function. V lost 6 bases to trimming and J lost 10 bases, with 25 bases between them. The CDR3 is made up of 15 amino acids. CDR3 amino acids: CASSPPYDRPYGQYF. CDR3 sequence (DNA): TGCGCCAGCAGCCCCCCCTATGACAGACCCTACGGACAGTACTTC.

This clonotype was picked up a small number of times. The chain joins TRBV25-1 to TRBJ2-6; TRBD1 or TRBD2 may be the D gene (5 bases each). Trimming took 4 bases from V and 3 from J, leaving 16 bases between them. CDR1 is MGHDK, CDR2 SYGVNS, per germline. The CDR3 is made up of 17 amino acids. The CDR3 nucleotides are TGTGCCAGCAGTGGGCGGCAGGGACCGATTGGGGCCAACGTCCTGACTTTC. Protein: CASSGRQGPIGANVLTF.

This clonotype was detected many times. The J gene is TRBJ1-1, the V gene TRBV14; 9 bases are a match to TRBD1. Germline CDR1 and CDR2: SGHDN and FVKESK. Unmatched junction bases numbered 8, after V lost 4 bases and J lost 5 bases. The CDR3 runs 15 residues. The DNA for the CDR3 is TGTGCCAGCAGCCGACAGGGGGATTGGGGGACTGAAGCTTTCTTT. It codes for CASSRQGDWGTEAFF.

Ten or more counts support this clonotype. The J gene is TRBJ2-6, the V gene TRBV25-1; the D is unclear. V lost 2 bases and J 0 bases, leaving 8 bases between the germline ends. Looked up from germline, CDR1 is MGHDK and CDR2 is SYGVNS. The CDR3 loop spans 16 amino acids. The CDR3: CASSEAYSSGANVLTF. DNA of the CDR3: TGTGCCAGCAGTGAAGCCTACAGCTCTGGGGCCAACGTCCTGACTTTC.

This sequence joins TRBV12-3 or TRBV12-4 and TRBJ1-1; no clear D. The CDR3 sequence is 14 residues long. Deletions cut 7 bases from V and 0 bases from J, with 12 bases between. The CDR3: CASTKGRLNTEAFF. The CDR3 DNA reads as TGTGCCAGCACCAAAGGACGGTTGAACACTGAAGCTTTCTTT.

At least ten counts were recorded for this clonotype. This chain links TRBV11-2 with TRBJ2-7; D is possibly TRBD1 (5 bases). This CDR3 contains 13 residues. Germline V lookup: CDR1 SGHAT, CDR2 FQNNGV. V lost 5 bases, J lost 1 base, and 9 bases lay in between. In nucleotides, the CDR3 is TGTGCCAGCAGCGACAGTCTTTCCTACGAGCAGTACTTC. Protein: CASSDSLSYEQYF.

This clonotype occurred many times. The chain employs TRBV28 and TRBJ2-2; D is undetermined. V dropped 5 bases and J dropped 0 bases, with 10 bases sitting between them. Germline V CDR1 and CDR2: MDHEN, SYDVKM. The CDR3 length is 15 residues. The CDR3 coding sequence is TGTGCCAGCAGTCCCGGTCTATCGAACACCGGGGAGCTGTTTTTT. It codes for CASSPGLSNTGELFF.

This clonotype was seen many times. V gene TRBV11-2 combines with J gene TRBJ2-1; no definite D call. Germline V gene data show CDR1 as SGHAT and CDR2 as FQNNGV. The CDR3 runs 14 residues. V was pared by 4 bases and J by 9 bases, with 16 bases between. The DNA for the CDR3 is TGTGCCAGCAGCTCACTATCCCCTTCTCCTGAGCAGTTCTTC. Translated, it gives CASSSLSPSPEQFF.

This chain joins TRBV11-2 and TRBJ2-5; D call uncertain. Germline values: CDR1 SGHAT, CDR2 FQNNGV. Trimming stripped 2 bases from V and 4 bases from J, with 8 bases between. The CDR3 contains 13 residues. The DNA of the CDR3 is TGTGCCAGCAGCTTAACCATCGCAGAGACCCAGTACTTC. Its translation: CASSLTIAETQYF.

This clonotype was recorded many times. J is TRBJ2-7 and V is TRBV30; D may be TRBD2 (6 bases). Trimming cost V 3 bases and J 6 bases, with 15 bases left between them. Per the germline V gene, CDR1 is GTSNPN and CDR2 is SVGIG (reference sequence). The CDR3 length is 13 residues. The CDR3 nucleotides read TGTGCCTGGAGCGGGGGTAGTTATTTCGAGCAGTACTTC. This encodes CAWSGGSYFEQYF. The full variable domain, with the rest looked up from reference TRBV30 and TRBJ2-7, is SQTIHQWPATLVQPVGSPLSLECTVEGTSNPNLYWYRQAAGRGLQLLFYSVGIGQISSEVPQNLSASRPQDRQFILSSKKLLLSDSGFYLCAWSGGSYFEQYFGPGTRLTVT.

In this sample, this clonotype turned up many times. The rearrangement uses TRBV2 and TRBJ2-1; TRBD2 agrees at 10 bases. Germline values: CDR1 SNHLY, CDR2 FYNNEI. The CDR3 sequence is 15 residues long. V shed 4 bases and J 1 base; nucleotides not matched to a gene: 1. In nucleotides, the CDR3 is TGTGCCAGCAGTGTAGCGGGGGGTTCCTACAATGAGCAGTTCTTC. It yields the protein CASSVAGGSYNEQFF.

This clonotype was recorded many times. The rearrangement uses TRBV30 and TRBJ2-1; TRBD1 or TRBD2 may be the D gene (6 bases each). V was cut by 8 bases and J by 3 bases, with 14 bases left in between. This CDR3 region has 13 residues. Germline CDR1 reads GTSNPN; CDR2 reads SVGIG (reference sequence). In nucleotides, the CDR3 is TGTGCCCTGGGGGGCCGTTTCTACAATGAGCAGTTCTTC. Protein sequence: CALGGRFYNEQFF.

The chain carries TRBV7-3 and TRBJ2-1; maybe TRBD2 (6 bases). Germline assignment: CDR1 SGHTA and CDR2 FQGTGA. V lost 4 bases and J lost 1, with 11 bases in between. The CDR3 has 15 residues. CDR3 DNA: TGTGCCAGCAGCTCCCTCGGGGGATCCTACAATGAGCAGTTCTTC. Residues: CASSSLGGSYNEQFF.

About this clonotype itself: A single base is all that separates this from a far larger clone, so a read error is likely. Here the CDR3 reads CASRRRDRREEQFF. Written as DNA, the CDR3 is TGTGCCAGCAGGCGCCGGGACCGCCGTGAGGAGCAGTTCTTC. The V gene is TRBV6-2 or TRBV6-3, the J gene TRBJ2-1; tentatively, D is TRBD1 or TRBD2 (5 bases each). This CDR3 region has 14 residues. The germline V and J ends were trimmed by 6 bases and 10 bases, with 19 bases remaining between them. Germline V lookup: CDR1 MNHEY, CDR2 SVGEGT.

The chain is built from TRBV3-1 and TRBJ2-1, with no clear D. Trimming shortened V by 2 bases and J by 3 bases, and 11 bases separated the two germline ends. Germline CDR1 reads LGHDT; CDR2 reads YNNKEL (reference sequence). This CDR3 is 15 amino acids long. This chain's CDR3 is CASSQITGGYNEQFF. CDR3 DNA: TGTGCCAGCAGCCAAATTACCGGCGGCTACAATGAGCAGTTCTTC.

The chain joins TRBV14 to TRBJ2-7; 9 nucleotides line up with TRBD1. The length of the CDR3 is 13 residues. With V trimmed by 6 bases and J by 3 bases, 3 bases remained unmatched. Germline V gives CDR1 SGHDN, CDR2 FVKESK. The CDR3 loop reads CASSRQGGYEQYF. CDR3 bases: TGTGCCAGCAGTCGACAGGGGGGCTACGAGCAGTACTTC.

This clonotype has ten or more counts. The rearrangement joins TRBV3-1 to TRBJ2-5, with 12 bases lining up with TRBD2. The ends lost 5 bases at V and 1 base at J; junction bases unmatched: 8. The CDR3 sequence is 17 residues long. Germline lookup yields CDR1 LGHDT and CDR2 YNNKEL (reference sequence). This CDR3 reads CASSEPLAGGFQETQYF. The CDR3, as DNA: TGTGCCAGCAGCGAACCGCTAGCGGGGGGGTTCCAAGAGACCCAGTACTTC.